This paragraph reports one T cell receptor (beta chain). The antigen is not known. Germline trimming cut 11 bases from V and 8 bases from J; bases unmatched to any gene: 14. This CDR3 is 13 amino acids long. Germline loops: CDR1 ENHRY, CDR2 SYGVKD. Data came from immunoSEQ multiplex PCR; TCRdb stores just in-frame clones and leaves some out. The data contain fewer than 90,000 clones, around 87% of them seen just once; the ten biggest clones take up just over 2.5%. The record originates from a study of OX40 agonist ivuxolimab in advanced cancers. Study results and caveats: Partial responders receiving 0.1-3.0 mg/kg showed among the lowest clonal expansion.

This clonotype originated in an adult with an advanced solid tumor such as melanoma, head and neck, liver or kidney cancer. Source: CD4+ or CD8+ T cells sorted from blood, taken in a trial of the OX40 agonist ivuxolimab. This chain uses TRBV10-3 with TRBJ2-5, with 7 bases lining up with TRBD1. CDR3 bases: TGTGCCGCCTCCGGGACAGAGACTGTAACCCAGTACTTC. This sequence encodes CAASGTETVTQYF.